The sequence of this T cell receptor beta chain was determined in a study of T-cell memory formation after mild COVID-19. In germline, CDR1 is SGHRS, CDR2 YFSETQ. The CDR3 covers 15 residues. V was cut by 1 base and J by 3 bases, with 12 bases left in between. On this clonotype: Antigen unknown.

TCR alpha and TCR beta cDNA libraries with sample barcodes and UMIs came from 5'RACE using constant-segment primers. MiXCR was run by TCRdb on the 5' RACE reads, yielding one entry per CDR3 protein. Among around 340,000 distinct CDR3 sequences listed, roughly 20% were seen once. Study findings and constraints: Cross-reactive memory appears to have joined, as suggested by some responding clones showing up in pre-infection memory. Clones contracting day 15 to 85 were balanced CD4/CD8; later expanders leaned CD4+.

V gene TRBV5-1 combines with J gene TRBJ2-3, with D tentatively TRBD2 (6 bases). This clonotype was obtained from an adult woman who had mild COVID-19 (a few samples of this study predate the infection). Cell type and time point are not known. The material sequenced was PBMCs or a T cell subset sorted from them (not recorded which). The DNA of the CDR3 is TGCGCCAGCAGCTTGCACGGGAGTGGGACAGATACGCAGTATTTT. This codes for CASSLHGSGTDTQYF.